The text below deals with one T cell receptor beta chain. The time point: patch test 2, 6 weeks after DPC sensitization. Specified treatment: therapeutic diphenylcyclopropenone sensitization with weekly scalp DPC. Blood draws preceded each patch test application. Donors were 18 to 70-year-old alopecia patients suitable for DPC. The data derive from a study of human T cells and chemical hapten exposure. The overall study: 2% DPC was applied to roughly 2 cm by roughly 2 cm of upper inner arm skin for sensitization.

In TCRdb, the RACE reads were re-called with MiXCR into one record per CDR3 protein. Here the sample spans some 54,000 distinct CDR3 sequences, around 10% being singletons. The sequence was collected from a woman aged 45-60 years with alopecia areata. Some clones in this sample may be carry-over from other donors' samples. The specimen comprised whole blood, sampled in connection with sensitization to the hapten diphenylcyclopropenone (DPC).

Here the CDR3 reads CASSLGPTEAFF. Here the CDR3 DNA reads TGTGCCAGCAGCTTAGGACCCACTGAAGCTTTCTTT. The J gene is TRBJ1-1, the V gene TRBV7-9; D remains unclear. The length of the CDR3 is 12 residues. Trimming left V 1 base short and J 4 bases short, with 4 bases between. The V gene's germline CDR1 is SEHNR and CDR2 FQNEAQ (reference sequence).